Each of the 9 T cell receptor beta chains below was sequenced from the same sample in a study of blood T cell repertoires in COVID-19. TCRdb's table, derived via immunoSEQ multiplex PCR, lists solely in-frame clones and lacks some. The data contain about 33,000 clones, roughly 85% of them singletons. Sequencing was performed on peripheral blood. The receptors come from a man of 80 years or more with active COVID-19.

The chain uses TRBV7-8 and TRBJ2-5; a weak D match, TRBD2 (7 bases). The V end was cut by 6 bases, the J end by 4 bases, with 15 bases between. This CDR3 has 14 amino acids. Looked up from germline, CDR1 is SGHVS and CDR2 is FQNEAQ. For the CDR3, the DNA is TGTGCCAGCAGTATGGGGGGGCCGGGAGAGACCCAGTACTTC. It specifies CASSMGGPGETQYF.

The count of this clone is one. This chain uses TRBV20-1 with TRBJ1-2, with 8 bases identical to TRBD1. The CDR3 consists of 15 residues. The germline CDR1 and CDR2 sequences are DFQATT and SNEGSKA (reference sequence). The J segment lost 5 bases and the V segment lost 3 bases, leaving 11 bases of the junction unmatched. CDR3 sequence: CSASDQGANQYGYTF. The CDR3 DNA reads TGCAGTGCTAGTGATCAGGGGGCTAACCAATATGGCTACACCTTC.

The gene calls are TRBV15 and TRBJ2-5, with TRBD1 as a possible D gene (6 bases). V was clipped by 1 base and J by 2 bases, with 20 bases between them. The CDR3 is 18 amino acids. CDR1 is LNHNV and CDR2 is YYDKDF in the germline V gene (reference sequence). CDR3 sequence (DNA): TGTGCCACCAGCAGAGTCTTATCGTCGCAGGGGAATCAAGAGACCCAGTACTTC. Translating it yields CATSRVLSSQGNQETQYF.

This chain joins TRBV12-3 or TRBV12-4 and TRBJ2-3; the D gene is possibly TRBD1 (5 bases). The CDR3 has 13 residues. V dropped 7 bases and J dropped 10 bases, with 18 bases sitting between them. This CDR3 is CASKGPKLPPQYF. The CDR3, as DNA: TGTGCCAGCAAGGGGCCGAAGCTCCCCCCGCAGTATTTT.

The V and J genes are TRBV6-5 and TRBJ2-1, with D tentatively TRBD2 (6 bases). Germline CDR1 reads MNHEY; CDR2 reads SVGAGI. The CDR3 is made up of 11 amino acids. Trimming pared 10 bases from V and 10 bases from J, leaving 14 bases between. CDR3 sequence: CAIGRDLEQFF. The CDR3 DNA reads as TGTGCCATCGGTAGGGACTTAGAGCAGTTCTTC.

This sequence joins TRBV2 and TRBJ2-3; 13 bases line up with TRBD2. The germline gives CDR1 SNHLY, CDR2 FYNNEI. The CDR3 extends over 16 amino acids. After removal of 2 bases from V and 4 bases from J, the junction contained 3 bases not matched to a gene. The CDR3 loop reads CASSELLAGGSDTQYF. CDR3 nucleotides: TGTGCCAGCAGTGAATTACTAGCGGGGGGGTCAGATACGCAGTATTTT.

The genes are TRBV19 and TRBJ2-3; 8 bases match TRBD1. CDR1 is LNHDA, CDR2 SQIVND, per germline (reference sequence). This CDR3 is 15 amino acids long. After removal of 3 bases from V and 5 bases from J, the junction contained 7 bases not matched to a gene. The CDR3, as DNA: TGTGCCAGTAGTATCGGCAGGGGGCGAGTAGATACGCAGTATTTT. Translating gives CASSIGRGRVDTQYF.

The gene calls are TRBV3-1 (or the pseudogene TRBV3-2) and TRBJ1-2; 9 bases align to TRBD1. The junction had 10 bases not matched to a gene; V was cut back by 4 bases and J by 7 bases. The CDR3 is 15 amino acids. From germline, CDR1 is LGHDT and CDR2 YNNKEL (reference sequence). CDR3 sequence: CASSPRQGGVGGYTF. For the CDR3, the DNA is TGTGCCAGCAGCCCCCGACAGGGGGGGGTTGGTGGCTACACCTTC.

This clone came up once. The chain links TRBV7-7 to TRBJ2-3; D is ambiguous. Germline CDR1 reads SSHAT; CDR2 reads FNYEAQ (reference sequence). V lost 4 bases and J lost 4, with 9 bases in between. CDR3 length: 13 residues. The CDR3 sequence is CASSSARADTQYF. The CDR3, as DNA: TGTGCCAGCAGCTCAGCTAGAGCAGATACGCAGTATTTT.